A few counts support the clone carrying this TCR beta chain. V lost 7 bases and J lost 2, with 14 bases in between. The germline V gene has CDR1 SGHNT and CDR2 YYREEE (reference sequence). The CDR3 has 14 amino acids. Time point reported: blood at routine non-recurrence follow-up after resection. This record comes from a study of spatial heterogeneity in lung cancer. TCRdb reanalysed the 5' RACE reads using MiXCR and keeps one entry per CDR3 protein. The sample records around 45,000 distinct CDR3 sequences, about 23% being singletons. This TCR derives from a female donor with early-stage non-small cell lung cancer. The chain employs TRBV5-4 and TRBJ2-3; D is perhaps TRBD1 (6 bases). The sequences come from PBMCs, collected at follow-up. The CDR3 sequence is CASGSDSHTDTQYF. The DNA of the CDR3 is TGTGCCAGCGGCTCGGACAGCCACACAGATACGCAGTATTTT.